The T cell receptor beta chain described here comes from a study of T cells in Graves' hyperthyroidism and ophthalmopathy. Across the study: Peripheral blood was acquired at first diagnosis, ahead of any therapy whatsoever.

Patients aged 18 to 65 had newly diagnosed hyperthyroidism of under 2 months' duration. Diagnostic decisions used clinical symptoms, serum thyroxine and TRAb, thyroid ultrasound and orbital computed tomography. This clonotype was counted many times. Its antigen remains unknown. RNA transcripts gave rise to amplified TCR beta CDR3 regions. A set of HTBI primers served as the primers for a first-round RT-PCR of the TCR CDR3. From the multiplex PCR reads, TCRdb called clonotypes with MiXCR, one entry per CDR3 protein. The sample consists of about 380,000 distinct CDR3 sequences, approximately 13% of them appearing once. The germline V gene has CDR1 SNHLY and CDR2 FYNNEI. The CDR3 spans 11 residues. The germline V and J ends were trimmed by 5 bases and 8 bases, with 7 bases remaining between them. Whole-study findings and limits: Most thyroid clonotypes expanded above 0.001 were also detected in blood.

This sequence originates from a man aged 30-40 years with Graves' hyperthyroidism that later progressed to Graves' ophthalmopathy. The sequenced sample consisted of blood. The chain recombines TRBV2 with TRBJ2-1, with D uncertain. CDR3 bases: TGTGCCAGCAGTCCATCATATGAGCAGTTCTTC. Protein: CASSPSYEQFF.